This entry concerns a single T cell receptor (beta chain). This clonotype was observed at least ten times. Its antigen is still unknown. The input lacks base qualities; no much larger clone sits a single base away. V loses 1 base, J loses 5 bases, and the germline ends lie 12 bases apart. The germline V gene encodes CDR1 LGHNA and CDR2 YSLEER. The CDR3 starts with the cysteine, ends with the phenylalanine, and has 15 residues. The kept DNA is CDR3 alone, 45 bases in frame from the first base. The sample comes from a study of T-cell reconstitution after alpha-beta-depleted transplantation in children (dated by TCRdb to the mid-2010s). Some background on the complete study: Using TCR repertoire profiling, the study followed T-cell immune reconstitution in a quantitative way in children after TCRalphabeta/CD19-depleted allogeneic hematopoietic cell transplantation.

The study at large found these results: About two months after transplant, the apparently early recovery of alphabetaT-cell counts reportedly depended on just several hundred clones that had expanded rapidly and came from non-depleted graft cells. In some patients, high TCRbeta diversity at day 60 was attributed to recipient T cells and intrathymic progenitors that had survived conditioning. Over subsequent months, a decline in hyperexpanded clone frequencies was noted, and after one year, T-cell counts and TCRbeta diversity were mostly ascribed to newly produced T cells.

The treatment or condition label here, explained by the study, means: allogeneic hematopoietic cell transplantation with graft depleted of TCRalphabeta T cells and CD19 B cells. Transplant recipients were children who received TCRalphabeta/CD19-depleted allogeneic hematopoietic cell grafts. Library preparation used PCR. Sequencing instrument: Illumina HiSeq 2500. To normalize quantification of the TCRbeta repertoire, the TCR libraries were built with molecular barcoding that relied on unique molecular identifiers. TCRdb reprocessing: public reads trimmed at Q25 with fastp, clones called with MiXCR, in-frame beta chains kept. Merged by CDR3 protein, the rows form single entries marked with the most common genes and DNA. The sample table lists about 260,000 distinct CDR3 sequences, less than 9% of them with a count of one. The ten largest clonotypes hold 6.3% of the sample.

The receptor was derived from a male patient younger than 18 who had a stem cell transplant for acute lymphoblastic leukemia, so the T cells may come from the graft donor. Sequencing was performed on PBMCs, mostly from graft donor cells, taken 180 days after TCRalphabeta/CD19-depleted stem cell transplant. Recombination connected TRBV4-3 to TRBJ2-1; the D element could tentatively be TRBD1 or TRBD2, as 5 bases agree for each. The CDR3 region has the sequence CASSQVGDAHNEQFF. The bases read TGCGCCAGCAGCCAAGTGGGGGATGCCCACAATGAGCAGTTCTTC.